This entry concerns a single TCR beta chain. Patients with Susac syndrome met diagnostic criteria defined recently for definite or probable disease. Negative isolation was applied to CD8+ and CD4+ T cells, and FACS enrichment was applied to TEMRA cells. These data originate in a study of CD8 T cells in Susac syndrome. Trimming at V came to 6 bases and at J to 0 bases, leaving 8 bases not matched to a gene. CDR3 length equals 15 residues. An amount of RNA that ranged from roughly 0.45 to 1 ug was reverse transcribed with random hexamers. TCRdb re-called the immunoSEQ multiplex PCR reads through MiXCR, storing one row per CDR3 protein. Among 120,000 or so distinct CDR3 sequences listed, nearly 96% were seen once.

Sequences were obtained from CD4+ T cells from PBMCs. The sequence came from a human donor with Susac syndrome. This chain connects TRBV12-3 or TRBV12-4 to TRBJ2-7, with 7 bases matching TRBD1. CDR3 amino acids: CASRMTGPSSYEQYF. The CDR3 bases are TGTGCCAGCAGAATGACAGGGCCAAGCTCCTACGAGCAGTACTTC.